These T cell receptor beta chains were read from a single sample in a study of CD8 T cells in Susac syndrome. TCRdb re-called the immunoSEQ multiplex PCR reads with MiXCR, one entry per CDR3 protein. This sample yields around 170,000 distinct CDR3 sequences, of which approximately 94% are seen a single time; 0.075% to 0.1% belongs to the top ten. Sequenced: CD4+ T cells from PBMCs. The receptors originated from a human donor with Susac syndrome. The conserved cysteine and the conserved F or W are not part of the CDR3 here. The size of a clone is reported for some rows only, either as once, few or many, or as a class for expanded clones.

V gene: TRBV28; clone size: -; CDR3 protein: ATTGANVLT
V gene: TRBV2; clone size: -; CDR3 protein: ASKILAGGEQF
V gene: TRBV3-1; clone size: -; CDR3 protein: ASSQDLVAGLNEQF
V gene: TRBV20-1; clone size: once; CDR3 protein: SARSSPNYGYT
V gene: TRBV12-3/TRBV12-4; clone size: -; CDR3 protein: ASTSGTVGSEQY
V gene: TRBV20-1; clone size: -; CDR3 protein: SARGDSRDSPLH
V gene: TRBV5-1; clone size: -; CDR3 protein: ASSSDRVSDNEQF
V gene: TRBV30; clone size: -; CDR3 protein: AWSPDRDTDTQY
V gene: TRBV2; clone size: -; CDR3 protein: ASRQGGYGYT
V gene: TRBV30; clone size: -; CDR3 protein: AWSVPERGSTEAF
V gene: TRBV9; clone size: -; CDR3 protein: ASSVGTGRDEQY
V gene: TRBV24-1; clone size: -; CDR3 protein: ATSDTKGRNTGELF
V gene: TRBV30; clone size: -; CDR3 protein: AWRMTGGGYGYT
V gene: TRBV5-1; clone size: once; CDR3 protein: ASSFEGRDYGYT
V gene: TRBV30; clone size: once; CDR3 protein: AWSVGAGGLDTQY
V gene: TRBV6-2/TRBV6-3; clone size: -; CDR3 protein: ASTDRGKTPLH
V gene: TRBV25-1; clone size: -; CDR3 protein: ASSAQNYGYT
V gene: TRBV6-5; clone size: -; CDR3 protein: ASLNLMNTEAF
V gene: TRBV5-1; clone size: -; CDR3 protein: ASSFWGEANYGYT
V gene: TRBV20-1; clone size: once; CDR3 protein: SATLDRVSGYT